This T cell receptor (beta chain) was observed in a study of blood T cell repertoires in COVID-19. The wider study: Samples came from the United States, Italy and Spain, spanning acute and convalescent COVID-19. T cells, B-cell-depleted T cells, or PBMCs supplied cDNA or gDNA.

As processed by the authors: Reference gene primer amplification in the assay estimated nucleated cell counts. Clones were sequenced by immunoSEQ multiplex PCR, and TCRdb holds only the in-frame ones, with some missing. V, J and clone size were drawn from that table, and D and trimming were deduced from the DNA. The table lists about 160,000 clones, roughly 91% of them singletons. This clonotype originated in a man between 18 and 35 years old with acute or convalescent COVID-19. The sample comprised peripheral blood.

Here the CDR3 reads CASSETGFYEQYF. The CDR3 nucleotides are TGTGCCAGCAGTGAAACAGGGTTCTACGAGCAGTACTTC. V is TRBV2 and J is TRBJ2-7, with TRBD1 as a possible D gene (6 bases). CDR1 is SNHLY, CDR2 FYNNEI, per germline. The CDR3 covers 13 residues. V was shortened by 2 bases and J by 3 bases, with 8 bases between the two germline ends.